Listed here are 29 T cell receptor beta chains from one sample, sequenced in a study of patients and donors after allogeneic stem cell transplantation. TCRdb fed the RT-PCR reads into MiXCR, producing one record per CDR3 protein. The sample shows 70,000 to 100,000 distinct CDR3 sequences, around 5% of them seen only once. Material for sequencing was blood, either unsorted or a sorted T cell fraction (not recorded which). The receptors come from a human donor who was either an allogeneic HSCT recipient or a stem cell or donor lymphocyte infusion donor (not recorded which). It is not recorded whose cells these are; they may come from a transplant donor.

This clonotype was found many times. The CDR3 reads CASRMGDFQETQYF. Written as DNA, the CDR3 is TGTGCCAGCAGGATGGGGGACTTTCAAGAGACCCAGTACTTC. The rearrangement joins TRBV28 to TRBJ2-5; weak D call: TRBD2 (6 bases). V was pared by 6 bases and J by 2 bases, with 13 bases between. The CDR3 runs to 14 residues. Looked up from germline, CDR1 is MDHEN and CDR2 is SYDVKM.

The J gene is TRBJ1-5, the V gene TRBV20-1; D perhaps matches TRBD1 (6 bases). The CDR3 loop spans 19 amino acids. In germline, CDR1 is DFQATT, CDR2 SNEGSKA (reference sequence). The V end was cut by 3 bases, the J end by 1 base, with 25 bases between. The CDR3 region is CSARGPVSTGRGSNQPQHF. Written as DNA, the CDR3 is TGCAGTGCTAGGGGCCCGGTCTCCACAGGGCGCGGGAGCAATCAGCCCCAGCATTTT.

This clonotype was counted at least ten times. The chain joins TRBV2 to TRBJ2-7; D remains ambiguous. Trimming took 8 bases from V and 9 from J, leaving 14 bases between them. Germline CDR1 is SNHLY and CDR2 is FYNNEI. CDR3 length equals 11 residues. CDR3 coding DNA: TGTGCCAGCTCACCCCCCCCAGGGCAGTACTTC. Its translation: CASSPPPGQYF. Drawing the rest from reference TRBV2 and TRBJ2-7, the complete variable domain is EPEVTQTPSHQVTQMGQEVILRCVPISNHLYFYWYRQILGQKVEFLVSFYNNEISEKSEIFDDQFSVERPDGSNFTLKIRSTKLEDSAMYFCASSPPPGQYFGPGTRLTVT.

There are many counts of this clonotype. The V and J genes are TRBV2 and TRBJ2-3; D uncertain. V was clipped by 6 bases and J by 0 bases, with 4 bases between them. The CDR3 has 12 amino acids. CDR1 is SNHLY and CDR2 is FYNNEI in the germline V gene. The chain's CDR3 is CASRISTDTQYF. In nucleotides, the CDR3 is TGTGCCAGCAGAATTAGCACAGATACGCAGTATTTT.

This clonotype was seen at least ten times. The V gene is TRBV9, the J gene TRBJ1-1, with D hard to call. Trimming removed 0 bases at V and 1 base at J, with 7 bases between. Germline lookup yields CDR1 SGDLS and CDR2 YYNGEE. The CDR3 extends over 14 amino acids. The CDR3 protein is CASSVDARNTEAFF. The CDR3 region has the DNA TGTGCCAGCAGCGTAGACGCCCGGAACACTGAAGCTTTCTTT. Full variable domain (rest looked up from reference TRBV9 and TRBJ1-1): DSGVTQTPKHLITATGQRVTLRCSPRSGDLSVYWYQQSLDQGLQFLIQYYNGEERAKGNILERFSAQQFPDLHSELNLSSLELGDSALYFCASSVDARNTEAFFGQGTRLTVV.

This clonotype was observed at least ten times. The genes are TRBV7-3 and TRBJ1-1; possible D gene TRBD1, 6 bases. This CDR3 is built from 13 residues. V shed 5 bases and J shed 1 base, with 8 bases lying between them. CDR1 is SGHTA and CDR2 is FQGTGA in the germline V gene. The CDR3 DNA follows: TGTGCCAGCAGCGTACAGGGGAACACTGAAGCTTTCTTT. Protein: CASSVQGNTEAFF.

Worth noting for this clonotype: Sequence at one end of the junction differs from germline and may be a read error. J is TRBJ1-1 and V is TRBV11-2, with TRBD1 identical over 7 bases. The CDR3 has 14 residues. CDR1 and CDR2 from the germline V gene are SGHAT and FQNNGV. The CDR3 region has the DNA TGTGCCAGCAGCGCCCCCCGGGACAGAAATCCCCACGCCTTT. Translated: CASSAPRDRNPHAF.

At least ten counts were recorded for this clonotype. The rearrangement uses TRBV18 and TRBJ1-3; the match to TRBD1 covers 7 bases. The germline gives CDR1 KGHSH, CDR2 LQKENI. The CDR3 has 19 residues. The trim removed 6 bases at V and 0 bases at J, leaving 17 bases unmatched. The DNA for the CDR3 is TGTGCCAGCTCGTCCCGCACCGGGACAGACTACAACTCTGGAAACACCATATATTTT. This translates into CASSSRTGTDYNSGNTIYF.

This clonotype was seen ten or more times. Here the CDR3 DNA reads TGCGCCAGCAGCATGATTAACTCAGGGCTGAACACTGAAGCTTTCTTT. Its protein is CASSMINSGLNTEAFF. This sequence joins TRBV5-1 and TRBJ1-1, with TRBD1 as a possible D gene (5 bases). V shed 4 bases and J shed 0 bases, with 16 bases lying between them. The CDR3 loop spans 16 amino acids. Germline CDR1 is SGHRS and CDR2 is YFSETQ.

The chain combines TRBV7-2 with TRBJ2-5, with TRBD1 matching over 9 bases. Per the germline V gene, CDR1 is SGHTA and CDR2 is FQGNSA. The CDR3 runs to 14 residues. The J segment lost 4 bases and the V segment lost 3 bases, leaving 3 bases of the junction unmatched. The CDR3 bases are TGTGCCAGCAGCTTTGGACAGGGGAGAGAGACCCAGTACTTC. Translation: CASSFGQGRETQYF.

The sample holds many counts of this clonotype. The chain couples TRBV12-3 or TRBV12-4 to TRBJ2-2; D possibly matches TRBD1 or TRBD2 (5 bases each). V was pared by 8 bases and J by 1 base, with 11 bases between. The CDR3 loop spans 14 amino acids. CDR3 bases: TGTGCCAGCCCTCGGGACGGGAACACCGGGGAGCTGTTTTTT. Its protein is CASPRDGNTGELFF.

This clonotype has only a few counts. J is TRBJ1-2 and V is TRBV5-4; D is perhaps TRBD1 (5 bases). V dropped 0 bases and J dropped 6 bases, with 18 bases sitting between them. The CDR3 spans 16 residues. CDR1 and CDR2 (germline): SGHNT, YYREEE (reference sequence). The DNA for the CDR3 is TGTGCCAGCAGCTTGGGACAGCTTGTGCGAAAGGATGGCTACACCTTC. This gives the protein CASSLGQLVRKDGYTF.

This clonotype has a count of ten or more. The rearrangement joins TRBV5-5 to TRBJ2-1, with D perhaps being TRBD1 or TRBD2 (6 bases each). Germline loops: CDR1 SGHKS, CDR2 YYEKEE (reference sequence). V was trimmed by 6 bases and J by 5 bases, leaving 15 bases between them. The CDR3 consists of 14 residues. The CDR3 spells CASTFLGGNNEQFF. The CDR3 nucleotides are TGTGCCAGCACCTTCTTAGGGGGGAACAATGAGCAGTTCTTC.

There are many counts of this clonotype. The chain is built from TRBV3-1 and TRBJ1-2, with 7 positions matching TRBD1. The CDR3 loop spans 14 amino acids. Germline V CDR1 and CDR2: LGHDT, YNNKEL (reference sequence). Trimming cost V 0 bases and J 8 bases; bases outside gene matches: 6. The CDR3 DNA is TGTGCCAGCAGCCAAGATCGACAGGGCTGGGGCTACACCTTC. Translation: CASSQDRQGWGYTF.

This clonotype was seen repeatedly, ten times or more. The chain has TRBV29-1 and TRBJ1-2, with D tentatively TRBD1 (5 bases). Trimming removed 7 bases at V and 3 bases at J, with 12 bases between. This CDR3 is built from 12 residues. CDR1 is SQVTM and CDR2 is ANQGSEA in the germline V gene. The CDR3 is CSAATAYYGYTF. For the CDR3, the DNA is TGCAGCGCGGCGACAGCTTACTATGGCTACACCTTC.

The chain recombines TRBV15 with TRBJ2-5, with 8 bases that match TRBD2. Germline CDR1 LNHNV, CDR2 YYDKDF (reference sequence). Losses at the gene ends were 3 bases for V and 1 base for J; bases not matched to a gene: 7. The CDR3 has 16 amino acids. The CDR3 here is CATSSQGGGPQETQYF. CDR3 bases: TGTGCCACCAGCAGTCAGGGCGGGGGGCCCCAAGAGACCCAGTACTTC.

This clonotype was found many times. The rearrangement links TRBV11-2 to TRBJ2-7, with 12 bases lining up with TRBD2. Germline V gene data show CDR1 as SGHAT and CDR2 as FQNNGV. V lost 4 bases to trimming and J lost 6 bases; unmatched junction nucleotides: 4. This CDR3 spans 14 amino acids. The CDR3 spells CASSSPSGRGEQYF. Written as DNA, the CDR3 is TGTGCCAGCAGCTCTCCTAGCGGGAGGGGCGAGCAGTACTTC.

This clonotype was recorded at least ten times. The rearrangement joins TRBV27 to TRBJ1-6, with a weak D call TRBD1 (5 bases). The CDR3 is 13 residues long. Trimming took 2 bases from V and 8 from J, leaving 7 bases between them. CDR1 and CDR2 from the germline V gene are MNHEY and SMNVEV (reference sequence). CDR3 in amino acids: CASSLLGDSPLHF. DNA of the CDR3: TGTGCCAGCAGTTTACTAGGGGATTCACCCCTCCACTTT.

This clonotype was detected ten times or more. CDR3 protein: CASTLGRGDTEAFF. As DNA, the CDR3 is TGTGCCAGCACCCTAGGGCGGGGGGACACTGAAGCTTTCTTT. V gene TRBV12-3 or TRBV12-4 combines with J gene TRBJ1-1; TRBD1 is a possible D gene (5 bases). The V and J ends lost 7 bases and 3 bases respectively, with 15 bases between them. The CDR3 length is 14 residues.

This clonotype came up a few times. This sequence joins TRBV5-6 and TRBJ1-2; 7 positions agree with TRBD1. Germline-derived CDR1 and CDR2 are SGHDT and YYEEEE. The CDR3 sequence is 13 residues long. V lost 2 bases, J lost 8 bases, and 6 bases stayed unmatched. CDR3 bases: TGTGCCAGCAGCTTATACAGGGGAGGAGGCTACACCTTC. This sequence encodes CASSLYRGGGYTF. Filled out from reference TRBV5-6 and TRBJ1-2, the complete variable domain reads DAGVTQSPTHLIKTRGQQVTLRCSPKSGHDTVSWYQQALGQGPQFIFQYYEEEERQRGNFPDRFSGHQFPNYSSELNVNALLLGDSALYLCASSLYRGGGYTFGSGTRLTVV.

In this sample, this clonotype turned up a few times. CDR3 sequence: CASQRNRVNTEAFF. The CDR3 region has the DNA TGCGCCAGCCAAAGGAACAGGGTGAACACTGAAGCTTTCTTT. The chain has TRBV4-1 and TRBJ1-1; tentative D call: TRBD1 (6 bases). V dropped 8 bases and J dropped 0 bases, with 13 bases sitting between them. Germline V gene sequence: CDR1 MGHRA, CDR2 YSYEKL. The CDR3 runs 14 residues.

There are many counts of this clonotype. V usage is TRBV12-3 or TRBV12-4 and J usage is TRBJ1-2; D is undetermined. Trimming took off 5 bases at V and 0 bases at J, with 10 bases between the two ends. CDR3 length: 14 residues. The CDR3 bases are TGTGCCAGCAGTCCCGACGGACCTAACTATGGCTACACCTTC. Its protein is CASSPDGPNYGYTF.

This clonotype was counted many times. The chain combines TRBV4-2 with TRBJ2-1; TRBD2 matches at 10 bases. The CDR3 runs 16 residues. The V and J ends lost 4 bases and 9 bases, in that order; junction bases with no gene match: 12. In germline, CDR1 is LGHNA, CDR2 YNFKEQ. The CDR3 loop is CASSLYSGRADSEQFF. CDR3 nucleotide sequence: TGTGCCAGCAGCCTTTACAGCGGGAGGGCCGATAGTGAGCAGTTCTTC.

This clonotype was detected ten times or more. The CDR3 region is CAISGQAARYGYTF. The DNA of the CDR3 is TGTGCCATCAGTGGCCAGGCAGCGCGCTATGGCTACACCTTC. This chain links TRBV10-3 with TRBJ1-2, with D unclear. Trimming shortened V by 4 bases and J by 4 bases, and 13 bases separated the two germline ends. This CDR3 has 14 residues. Germline CDR1 is ENHRY and CDR2 is SYGVKD.

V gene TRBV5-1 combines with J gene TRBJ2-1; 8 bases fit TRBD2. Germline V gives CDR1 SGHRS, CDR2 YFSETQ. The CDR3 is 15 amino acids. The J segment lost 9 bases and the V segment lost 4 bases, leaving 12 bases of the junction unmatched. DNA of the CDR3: TGCGCCAGCAGCCCCGGGACGGGGGGGCAGACTGAGCAGTTCTTC. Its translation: CASSPGTGGQTEQFF.

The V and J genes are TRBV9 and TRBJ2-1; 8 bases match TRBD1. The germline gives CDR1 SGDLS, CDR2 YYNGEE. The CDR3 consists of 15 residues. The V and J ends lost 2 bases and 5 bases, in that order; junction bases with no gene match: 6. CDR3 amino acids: CASSVGQGGHNEQFF. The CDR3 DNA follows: TGTGCCAGCAGCGTTGGACAGGGCGGGCACAATGAGCAGTTCTTC.

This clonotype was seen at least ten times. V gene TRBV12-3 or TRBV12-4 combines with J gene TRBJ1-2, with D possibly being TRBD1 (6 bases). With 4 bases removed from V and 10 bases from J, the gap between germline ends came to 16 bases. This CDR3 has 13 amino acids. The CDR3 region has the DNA TGTGCCAGCAGTTCTAACAGGGTTACAGACTACACCTTC. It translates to CASSSNRVTDYTF.

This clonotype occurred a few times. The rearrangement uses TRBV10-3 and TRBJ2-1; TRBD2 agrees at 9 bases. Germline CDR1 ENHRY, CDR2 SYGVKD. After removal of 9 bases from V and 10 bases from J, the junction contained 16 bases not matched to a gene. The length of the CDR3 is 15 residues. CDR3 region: CAITPTSGGQGEQFF. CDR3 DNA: TGTGCCATAACTCCGACTAGCGGCGGACAAGGAGAGCAGTTCTTC.

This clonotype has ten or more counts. The chain's CDR3 is CASSLGGRQGVTEAFF. The CDR3 DNA reads as TGTGCCAGCAGCTTGGGCGGAAGACAGGGTGTCACTGAAGCTTTCTTT. This chain links TRBV5-4 with TRBJ1-1; 7 bases are a match to TRBD1. The CDR3 runs 16 residues. V shed 0 bases and J 4 bases; nucleotides not matched to a gene: 9. Germline CDR1 reads SGHNT; CDR2 reads YYREEE (reference sequence).